This T cell receptor (beta chain) is drawn from a study of blood T cells in healthy people across ages. Study-wide results and caveats: Naive T cell percentage strongly correlated with TCR beta diversity.

This clonotype was seen more than once but under ten times. The antigen is undetermined. With a J-beta primer mix and a sample-barcoded 5' primer, a second PCR ran roughly 7 to 11 cycles. TCRdb re-analysed the 5' RACE reads in MiXCR, keeping a single row per CDR3 protein. The sample yields around 1,500,000 distinct CDR3 sequences, 28% seen once. The CDR3 has 16 residues. The germline gives CDR1 LGHDT, CDR2 YNNKEL (reference sequence). Approximately 10 milliliters was the volume of peripheral blood drawn from each donor. V and J are TRBV3-1 and TRBJ2-7; 9 nucleotides align to TRBD1. The J call is uncertain, as TRBJ2-5 better fits the DNA end. This sequence originates from a woman aged 25-40 years in good health. Sequencing was performed on blood. The CDR3 DNA reads as TGTGCCAGCAGCCTATTGGGACAGGGTGGGAAAGAGACCCAGTACTTC. Translating gives CASSLLGQGGKETQYF.